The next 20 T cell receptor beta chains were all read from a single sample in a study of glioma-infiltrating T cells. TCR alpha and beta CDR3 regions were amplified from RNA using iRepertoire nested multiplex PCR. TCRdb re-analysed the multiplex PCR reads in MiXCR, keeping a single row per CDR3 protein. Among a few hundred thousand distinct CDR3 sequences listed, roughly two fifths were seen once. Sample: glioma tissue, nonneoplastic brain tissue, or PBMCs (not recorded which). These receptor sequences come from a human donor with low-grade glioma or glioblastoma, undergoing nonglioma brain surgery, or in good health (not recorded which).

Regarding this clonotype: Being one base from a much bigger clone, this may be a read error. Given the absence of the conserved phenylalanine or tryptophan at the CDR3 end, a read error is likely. The CDR3 bases are TGCAGTGCTAGAGATCGTTCGGTAGCGGGCTATTTTGGTACAGATACGCAGTATCTT. Protein: CSARDRSVAGYFGTDTQYL. The chain links TRBV20-1 to TRBJ2-3; 7 nucleotides agree with TRBD2. J was trimmed by 3 bases and V by 0 bases; bases with no gene match: 18. The CDR3 runs 19 residues. Germline V CDR1 and CDR2: DFQATT, SNEGSKA (reference sequence).

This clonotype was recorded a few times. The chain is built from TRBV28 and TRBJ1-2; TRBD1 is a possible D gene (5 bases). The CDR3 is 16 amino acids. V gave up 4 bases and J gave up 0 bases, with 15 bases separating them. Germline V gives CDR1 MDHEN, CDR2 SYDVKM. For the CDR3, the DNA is TGTGCCAGCAGTTCCAGCCAAGGGGAGGCTAACTATGGCTACACCTTC. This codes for CASSSSQGEANYGYTF.

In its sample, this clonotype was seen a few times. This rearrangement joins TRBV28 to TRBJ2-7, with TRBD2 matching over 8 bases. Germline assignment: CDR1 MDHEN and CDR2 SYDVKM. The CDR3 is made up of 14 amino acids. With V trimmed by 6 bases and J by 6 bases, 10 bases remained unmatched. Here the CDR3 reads CASSREGKGREQYF. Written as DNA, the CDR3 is TGTGCCAGCAGCCGGGAGGGGAAGGGGCGCGAGCAGTACTTC.

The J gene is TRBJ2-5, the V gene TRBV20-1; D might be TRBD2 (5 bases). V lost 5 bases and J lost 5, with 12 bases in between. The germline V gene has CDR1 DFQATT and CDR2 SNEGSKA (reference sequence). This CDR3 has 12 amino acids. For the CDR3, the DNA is TGCAGTGCTTCCGGAGCGGAGGAGACCCAGTACTTC. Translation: CSASGAEETQYF.

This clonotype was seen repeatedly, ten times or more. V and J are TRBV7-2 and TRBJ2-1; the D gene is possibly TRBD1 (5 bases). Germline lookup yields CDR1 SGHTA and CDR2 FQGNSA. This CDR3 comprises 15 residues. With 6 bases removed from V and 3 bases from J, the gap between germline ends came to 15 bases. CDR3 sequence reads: CASSQQFRDYNEQFF. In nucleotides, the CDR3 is TGTGCCAGCAGTCAACAATTCAGGGACTACAATGAGCAGTTCTTC.

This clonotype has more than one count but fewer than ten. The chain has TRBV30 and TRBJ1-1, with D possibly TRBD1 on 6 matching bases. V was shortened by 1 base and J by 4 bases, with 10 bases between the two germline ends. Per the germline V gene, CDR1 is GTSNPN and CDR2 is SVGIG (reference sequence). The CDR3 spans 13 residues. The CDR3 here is CAWSEGGGTEAFF. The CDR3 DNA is TGTGCCTGGAGTGAGGGGGGCGGCACTGAAGCTTTCTTT.

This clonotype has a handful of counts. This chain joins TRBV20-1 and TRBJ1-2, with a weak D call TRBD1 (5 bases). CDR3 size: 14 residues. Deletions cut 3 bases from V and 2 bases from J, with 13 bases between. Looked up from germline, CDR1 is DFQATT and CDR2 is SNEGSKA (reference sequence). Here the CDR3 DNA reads TGCAGTGCTAGTTTGGGACCGAGAAACTATGGCTACACCTTC. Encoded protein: CSASLGPRNYGYTF.

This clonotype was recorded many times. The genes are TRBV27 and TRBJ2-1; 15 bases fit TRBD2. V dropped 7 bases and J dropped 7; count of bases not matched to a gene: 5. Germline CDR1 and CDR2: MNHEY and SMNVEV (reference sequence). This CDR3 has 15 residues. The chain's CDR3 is CASTLGTSGRNEQFF. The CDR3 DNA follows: TGTGCCAGCACCCTCGGGACTAGCGGGAGGAATGAGCAGTTCTTC.

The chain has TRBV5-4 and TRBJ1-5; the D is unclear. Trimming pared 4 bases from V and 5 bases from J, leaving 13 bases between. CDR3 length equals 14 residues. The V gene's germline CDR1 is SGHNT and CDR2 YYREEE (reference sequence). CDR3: CASSIQGVDQPQHF. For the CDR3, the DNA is TGTGCCAGCAGCATCCAAGGAGTTGATCAGCCCCAGCATTTT.

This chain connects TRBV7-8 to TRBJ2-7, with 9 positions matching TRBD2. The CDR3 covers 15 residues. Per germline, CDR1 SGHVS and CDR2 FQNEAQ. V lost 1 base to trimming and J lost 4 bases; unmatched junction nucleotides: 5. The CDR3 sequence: CASSLVLAGGYEQYF. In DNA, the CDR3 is TGTGCCAGCAGCTTAGTATTGGCGGGAGGGTACGAGCAGTACTTC.

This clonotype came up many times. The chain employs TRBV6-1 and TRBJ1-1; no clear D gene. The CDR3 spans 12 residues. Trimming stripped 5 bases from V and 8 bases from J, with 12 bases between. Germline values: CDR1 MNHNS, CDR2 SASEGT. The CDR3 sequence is CASSTIQVEAFF. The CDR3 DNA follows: TGTGCCAGCAGTACAATTCAGGTCGAAGCTTTCTTT.

In DNA, the CDR3 is TGTGCCAGCAGTGACCGGGACAGGGGGGCCTACAATGAGCAGTTCTTC. Translation: CASSDRDRGAYNEQFF. The rearrangement uses TRBV6-1 and TRBJ2-1, with 11 bases fitting TRBD1. The germline V gene encodes CDR1 MNHNS and CDR2 SASEGT. Germline trimming cut 3 bases from V and 2 bases from J; bases unmatched to any gene: 3. CDR3 size: 16 residues.

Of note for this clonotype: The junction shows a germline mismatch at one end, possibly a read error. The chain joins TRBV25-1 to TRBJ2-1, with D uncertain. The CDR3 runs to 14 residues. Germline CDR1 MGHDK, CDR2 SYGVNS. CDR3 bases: TGTGCCAGCATTGACGGAAATACCTACAATGAGCAGTCCTTC. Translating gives CASIDGNTYNEQSF.

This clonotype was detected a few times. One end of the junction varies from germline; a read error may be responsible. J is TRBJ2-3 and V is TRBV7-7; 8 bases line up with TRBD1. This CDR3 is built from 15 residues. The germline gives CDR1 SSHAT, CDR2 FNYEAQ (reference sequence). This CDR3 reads CASSLRAGGRDTQYF. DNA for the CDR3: TGTGCTAGCAGCTTAAGGGCAGGGGGCAGAGATACGCAGTATTTT.

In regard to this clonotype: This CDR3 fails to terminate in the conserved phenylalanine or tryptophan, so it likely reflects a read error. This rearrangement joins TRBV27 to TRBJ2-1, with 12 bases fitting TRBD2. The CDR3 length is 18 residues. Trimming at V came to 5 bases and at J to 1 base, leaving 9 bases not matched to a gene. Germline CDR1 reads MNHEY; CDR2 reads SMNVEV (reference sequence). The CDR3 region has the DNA TGTGCCAGCAGTGCCCTAGCGGGAGGGGATGTTTCCTACAATGAGCAGTTCTCC. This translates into CASSALAGGDVSYNEQFS.

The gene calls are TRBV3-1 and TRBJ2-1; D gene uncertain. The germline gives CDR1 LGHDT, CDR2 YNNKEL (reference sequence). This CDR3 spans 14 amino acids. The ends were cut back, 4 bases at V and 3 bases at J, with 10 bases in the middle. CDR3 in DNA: TGTGCCAGCAGCCCTGCCCTGGACTACAATGAGCAGTTCTTC. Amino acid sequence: CASSPALDYNEQFF.

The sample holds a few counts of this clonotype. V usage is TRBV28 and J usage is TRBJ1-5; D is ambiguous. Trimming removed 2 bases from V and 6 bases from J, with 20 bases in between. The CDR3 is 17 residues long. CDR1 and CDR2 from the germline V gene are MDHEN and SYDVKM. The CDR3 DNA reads TGTGCCAGCAGTTTAACCCCCGCCCTTGATTGGGGTCAGCCCCAGCATTTT. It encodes CASSLTPALDWGQPQHF.

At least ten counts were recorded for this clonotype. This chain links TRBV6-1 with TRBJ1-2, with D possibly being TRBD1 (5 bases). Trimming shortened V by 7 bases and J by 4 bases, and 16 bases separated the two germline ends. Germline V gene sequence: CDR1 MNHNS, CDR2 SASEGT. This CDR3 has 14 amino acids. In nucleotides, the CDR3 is TGTGCCAGCACCTCCCGGGGCAGAACCTATGGCTACACCTTC. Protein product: CASTSRGRTYGYTF.

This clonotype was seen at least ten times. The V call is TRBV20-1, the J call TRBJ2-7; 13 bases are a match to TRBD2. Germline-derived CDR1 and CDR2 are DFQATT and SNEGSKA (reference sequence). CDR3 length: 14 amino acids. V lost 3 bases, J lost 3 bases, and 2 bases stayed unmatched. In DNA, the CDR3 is TGCAGTGCTAGTGGACTAGCGGGAGACTACGAGCAGTACTTC. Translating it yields CSASGLAGDYEQYF.

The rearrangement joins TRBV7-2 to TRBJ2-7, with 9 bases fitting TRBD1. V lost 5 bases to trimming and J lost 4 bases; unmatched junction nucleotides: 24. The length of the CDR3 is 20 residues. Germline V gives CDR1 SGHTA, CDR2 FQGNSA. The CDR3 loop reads CASSPRPSPGTGMRSYEQYF. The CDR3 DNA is TGTGCCAGCAGCCCACGACCATCCCCCGGGACAGGGATGCGATCATACGAGCAGTACTTC.